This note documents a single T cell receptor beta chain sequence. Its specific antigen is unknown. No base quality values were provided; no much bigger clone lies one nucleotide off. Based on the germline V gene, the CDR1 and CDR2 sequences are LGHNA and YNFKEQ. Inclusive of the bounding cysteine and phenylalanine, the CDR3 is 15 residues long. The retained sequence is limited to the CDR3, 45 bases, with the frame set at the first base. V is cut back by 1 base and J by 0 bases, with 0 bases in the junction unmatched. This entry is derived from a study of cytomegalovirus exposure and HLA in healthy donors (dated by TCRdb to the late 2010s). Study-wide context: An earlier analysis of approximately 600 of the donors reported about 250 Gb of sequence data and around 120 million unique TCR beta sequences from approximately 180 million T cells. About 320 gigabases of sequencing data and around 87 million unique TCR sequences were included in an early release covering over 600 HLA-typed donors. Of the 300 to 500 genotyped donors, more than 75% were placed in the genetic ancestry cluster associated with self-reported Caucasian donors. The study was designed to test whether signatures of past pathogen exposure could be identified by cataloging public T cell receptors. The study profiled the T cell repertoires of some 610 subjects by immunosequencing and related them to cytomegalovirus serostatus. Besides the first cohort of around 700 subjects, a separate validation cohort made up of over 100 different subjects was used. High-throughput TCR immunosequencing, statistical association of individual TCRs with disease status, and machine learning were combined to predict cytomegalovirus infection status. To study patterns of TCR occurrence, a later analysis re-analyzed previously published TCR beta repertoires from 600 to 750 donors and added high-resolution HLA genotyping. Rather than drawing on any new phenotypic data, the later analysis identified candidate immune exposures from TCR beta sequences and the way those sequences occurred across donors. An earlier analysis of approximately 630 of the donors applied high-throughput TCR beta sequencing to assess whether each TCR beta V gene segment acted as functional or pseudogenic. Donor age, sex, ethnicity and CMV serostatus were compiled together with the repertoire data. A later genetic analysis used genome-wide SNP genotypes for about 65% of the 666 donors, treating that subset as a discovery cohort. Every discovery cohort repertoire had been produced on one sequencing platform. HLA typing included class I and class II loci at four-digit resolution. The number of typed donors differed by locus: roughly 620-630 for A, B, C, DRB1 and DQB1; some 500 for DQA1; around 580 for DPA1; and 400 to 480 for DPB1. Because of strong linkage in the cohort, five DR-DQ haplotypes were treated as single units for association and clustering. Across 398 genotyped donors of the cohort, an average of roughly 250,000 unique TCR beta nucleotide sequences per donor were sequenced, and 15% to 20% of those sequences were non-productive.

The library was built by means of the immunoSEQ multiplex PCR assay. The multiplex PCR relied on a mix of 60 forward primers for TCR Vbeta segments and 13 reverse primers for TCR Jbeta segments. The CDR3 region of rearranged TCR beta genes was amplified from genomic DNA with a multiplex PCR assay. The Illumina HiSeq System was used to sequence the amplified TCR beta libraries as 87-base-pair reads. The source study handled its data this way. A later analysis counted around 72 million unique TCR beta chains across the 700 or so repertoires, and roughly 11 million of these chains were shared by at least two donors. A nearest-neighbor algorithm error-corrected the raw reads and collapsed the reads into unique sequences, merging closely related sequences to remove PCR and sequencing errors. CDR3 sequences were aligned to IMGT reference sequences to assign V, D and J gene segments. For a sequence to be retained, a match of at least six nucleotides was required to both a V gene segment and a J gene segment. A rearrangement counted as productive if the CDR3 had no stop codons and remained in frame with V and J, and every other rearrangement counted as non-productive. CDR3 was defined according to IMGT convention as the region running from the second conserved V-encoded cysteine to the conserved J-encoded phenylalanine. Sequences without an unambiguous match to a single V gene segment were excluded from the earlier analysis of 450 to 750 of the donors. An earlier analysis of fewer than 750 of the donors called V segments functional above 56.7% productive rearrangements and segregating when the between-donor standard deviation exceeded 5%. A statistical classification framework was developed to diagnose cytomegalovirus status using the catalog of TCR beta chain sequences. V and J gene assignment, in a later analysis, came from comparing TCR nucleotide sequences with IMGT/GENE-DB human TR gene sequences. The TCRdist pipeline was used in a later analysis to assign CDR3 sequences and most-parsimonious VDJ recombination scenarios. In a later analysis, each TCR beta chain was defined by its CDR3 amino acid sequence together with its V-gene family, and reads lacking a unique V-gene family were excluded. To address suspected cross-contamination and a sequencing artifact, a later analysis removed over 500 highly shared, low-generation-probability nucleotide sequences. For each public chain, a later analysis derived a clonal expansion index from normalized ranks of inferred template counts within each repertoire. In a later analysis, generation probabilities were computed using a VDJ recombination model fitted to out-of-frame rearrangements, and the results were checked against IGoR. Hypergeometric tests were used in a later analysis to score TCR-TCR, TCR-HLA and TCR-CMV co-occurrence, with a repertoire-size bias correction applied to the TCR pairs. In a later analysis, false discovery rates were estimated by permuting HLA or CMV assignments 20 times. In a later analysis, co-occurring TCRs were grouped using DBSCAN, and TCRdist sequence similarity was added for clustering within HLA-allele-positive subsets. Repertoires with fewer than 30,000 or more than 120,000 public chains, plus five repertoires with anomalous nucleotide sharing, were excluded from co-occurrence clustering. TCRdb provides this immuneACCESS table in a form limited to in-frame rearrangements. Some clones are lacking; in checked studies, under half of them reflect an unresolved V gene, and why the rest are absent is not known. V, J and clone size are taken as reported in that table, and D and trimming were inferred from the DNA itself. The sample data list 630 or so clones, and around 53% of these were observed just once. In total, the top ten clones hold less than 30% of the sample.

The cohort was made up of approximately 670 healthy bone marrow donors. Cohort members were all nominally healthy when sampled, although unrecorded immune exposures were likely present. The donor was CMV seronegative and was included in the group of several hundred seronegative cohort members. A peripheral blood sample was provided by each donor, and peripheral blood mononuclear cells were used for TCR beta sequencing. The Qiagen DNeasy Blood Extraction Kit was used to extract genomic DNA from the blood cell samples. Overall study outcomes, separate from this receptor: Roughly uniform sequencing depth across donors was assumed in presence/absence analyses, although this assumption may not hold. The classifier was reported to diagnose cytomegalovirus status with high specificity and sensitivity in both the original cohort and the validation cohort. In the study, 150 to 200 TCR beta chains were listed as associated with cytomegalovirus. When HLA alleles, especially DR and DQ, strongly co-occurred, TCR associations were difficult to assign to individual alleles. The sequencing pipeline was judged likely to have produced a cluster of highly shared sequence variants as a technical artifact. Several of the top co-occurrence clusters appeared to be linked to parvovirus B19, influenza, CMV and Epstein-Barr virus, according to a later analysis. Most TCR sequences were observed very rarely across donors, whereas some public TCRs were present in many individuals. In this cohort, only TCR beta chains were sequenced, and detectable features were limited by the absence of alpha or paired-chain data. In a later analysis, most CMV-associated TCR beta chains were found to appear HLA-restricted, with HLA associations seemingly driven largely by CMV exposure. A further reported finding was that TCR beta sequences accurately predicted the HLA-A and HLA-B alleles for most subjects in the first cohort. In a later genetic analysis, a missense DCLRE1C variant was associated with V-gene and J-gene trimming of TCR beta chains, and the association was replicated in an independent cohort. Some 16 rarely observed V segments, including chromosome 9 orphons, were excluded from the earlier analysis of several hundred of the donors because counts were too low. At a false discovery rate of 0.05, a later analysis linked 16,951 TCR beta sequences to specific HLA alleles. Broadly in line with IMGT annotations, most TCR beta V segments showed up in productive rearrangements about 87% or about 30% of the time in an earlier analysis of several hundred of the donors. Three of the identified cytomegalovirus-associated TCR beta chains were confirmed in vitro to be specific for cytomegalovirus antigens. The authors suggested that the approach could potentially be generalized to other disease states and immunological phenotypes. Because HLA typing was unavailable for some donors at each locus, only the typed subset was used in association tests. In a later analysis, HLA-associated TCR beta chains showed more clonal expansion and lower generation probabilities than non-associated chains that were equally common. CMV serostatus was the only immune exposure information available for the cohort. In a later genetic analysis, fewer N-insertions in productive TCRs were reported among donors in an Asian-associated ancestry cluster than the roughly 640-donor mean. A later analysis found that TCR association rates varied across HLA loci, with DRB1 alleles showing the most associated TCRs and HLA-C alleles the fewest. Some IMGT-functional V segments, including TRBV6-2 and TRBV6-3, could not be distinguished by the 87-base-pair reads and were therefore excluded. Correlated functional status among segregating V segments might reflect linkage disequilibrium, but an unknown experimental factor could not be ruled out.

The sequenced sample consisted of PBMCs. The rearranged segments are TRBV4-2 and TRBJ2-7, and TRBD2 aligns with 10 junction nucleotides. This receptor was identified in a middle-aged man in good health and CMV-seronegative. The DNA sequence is TGTGCCAGCAGCCAAGGACTAGCGGGCTCCTACGAGCAGTACTTC. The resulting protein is CASSQGLAGSYEQYF.